Presented here are 19 T cell receptor beta chains from one specimen sequenced in a study of blood T cell repertoires in COVID-19. Libraries were prepared by immunoSEQ multiplex PCR; TCRdb keeps only in-frame clonotypes and omits some of them. The sample consists of about 90,000 clones, under 90% of them appearing once. The sequenced sample consisted of peripheral blood. These receptors came from a woman between 70 and 85 years old with acute or convalescent COVID-19.

The chain joins TRBV28 to TRBJ1-1; unclear D gene. The CDR3 runs to 17 residues. Germline-derived CDR1 and CDR2 are MDHEN and SYDVKM. Trimming cost V 1 base and J 5 bases, with 20 bases left between them. CDR3 nucleotide sequence: TGTGCCAGCAGTTTATATAGCGGTGGGTTAAAAAGGACTGAAGCTTTCTTT. Translating gives CASSLYSGGLKRTEAFF.

The chain couples TRBV7-9 to TRBJ2-3; no definite D call. V was trimmed by 4 bases and J by 2 bases, leaving 7 bases between them. Germline lookup yields CDR1 SEHNR and CDR2 FQNEAQ (reference sequence). The CDR3 is 13 residues long. The CDR3 nucleotides read TGTGCCAGCAGCTACTATCCCACAGATACGCAGTATTTT. Amino acid sequence: CASSYYPTDTQYF.

The rearrangement uses TRBV28 and TRBJ1-2; 10 positions agree with TRBD1. Germline V lookup: CDR1 MDHEN, CDR2 SYDVKM. Trimming took 2 bases from V and 4 from J; bases not matched to a gene: 4. This CDR3 has 15 amino acids. CDR3 in amino acids: CASSLVGQGSYGYTF. The CDR3 nucleotides read TGTGCCAGCAGTTTAGTGGGACAGGGGTCCTATGGCTACACCTTC.

The chain carries TRBV4-1 and TRBJ2-5, with 12 bases that match TRBD2. Germline values: CDR1 MGHRA, CDR2 YSYEKL. V was clipped by 1 base and J by 4 bases; unmatched bases: 4. The CDR3 spans 16 residues. The CDR3 here is CASSQGLAGVGETQYF. For the CDR3, the DNA is TGCGCCAGCAGCCAAGGACTAGCGGGAGTAGGAGAGACCCAGTACTTC.

The chain carries TRBV28 and TRBJ1-1; TRBD1 is a possible D gene (6 bases). Germline V CDR1 and CDR2: MDHEN, SYDVKM. V lost 10 bases and J lost 3, with 12 bases in between. CDR3 length: 12 residues. The CDR3 nucleotides read TGTGCCACCAAACGACAGGACACTGAAGCTTTCTTT. Amino acids: CATKRQDTEAFF.

Comment on this clone: This sample also contains other DNA sequences that code for the same CDR3. CDR3 bases: TGCGCCAGCAGCGTAACCGGGACTAGTTACAATGAGCAGTTCTTC. Its translation is CASSVTGTSYNEQFF. The gene calls are TRBV5-1 and TRBJ2-1; 8 nucleotides line up with TRBD2. V gave up 4 bases and J gave up 4 bases; unmatched junction bases: 7. Germline CDR1 and CDR2: SGHRS and YFSETQ. The CDR3 sequence is 15 residues long.

The chain recombines TRBV28 with TRBJ1-6, with D maybe TRBD1 (5 bases). The CDR3 consists of 14 residues. Germline lookup yields CDR1 MDHEN and CDR2 SYDVKM. V dropped 6 bases and J dropped 9 bases, with 15 bases sitting between them. CDR3: CASRSGTSGSPLHF. Written as DNA, the CDR3 is TGTGCCAGCAGAAGCGGGACGTCGGGTTCACCCCTCCACTTT.

This clone came up once. V gene TRBV25-1 combines with J gene TRBJ1-2, with 8 nucleotides matching TRBD1. Trimming took 3 bases from V and 8 from J; bases not matched to a gene: 14. The CDR3 has 16 residues. The germline gives CDR1 MGHDK, CDR2 SYGVNS. This chain's CDR3 is CASSDPYTGGSGGYTF. CDR3 sequence (DNA): TGTGCCAGCAGTGACCCCTATACAGGGGGATCGGGGGGCTACACCTTC.

This chain uses TRBV6-5 with TRBJ1-2; TRBD1 matches at 9 bases. Germline V gene sequence: CDR1 MNHEY, CDR2 SVGAGI. Trimming took 0 bases from V and 5 from J; bases not matched to a gene: 4. The length of the CDR3 is 15 residues. CDR3 DNA: TGTGCCAGCAGTTACTCCGACAGGGGGGGATATGGCTACACCTTC. This codes for CASSYSDRGGYGYTF.

This clone appeared a single time. The gene calls are TRBV5-1 and TRBJ2-2, with 7 nucleotides matching TRBD1. Per the germline V gene, CDR1 is SGHRS and CDR2 is YFSETQ. CDR3 length equals 15 residues. J gave up 11 bases and V 4 bases, and 14 bases lay outside the gene matches. For the CDR3, the DNA is TGCGCCAGCAGCCCGGGACAGCCACCGCTAGGAGAGCTGTTTTTT. As protein: CASSPGQPPLGELFF. Combining the CDR3 with reference TRBV5-1 and TRBJ2-2 gives the whole variable domain KAGVTQTPRYLIKTRGQQVTLSCSPISGHRSVSWYQQTPGQGLQFLFEYFSETQRNKGNFPGRFSGRQFSNSRSEMNVSTLELGDSALYLCASSPGQPPLGELFFGEGSRLTVL.

The chain has TRBV30 and TRBJ2-7, with TRBD1 as a possible D gene (5 bases). V lost 0 bases to trimming and J lost 3 bases, with 18 bases between them. In germline, CDR1 is GTSNPN, CDR2 SVGIG (reference sequence). The CDR3 loop spans 16 amino acids. In nucleotides, the CDR3 is TGTGCCTGGAGTGTACCGCAGGGATTGTTTCACTACGAGCAGTACTTC. Translated: CAWSVPQGLFHYEQYF.

This clone was counted once. V gene TRBV28 combines with J gene TRBJ2-2; D perhaps matches TRBD2 (5 bases). The ends were cut back, 6 bases at V and 6 bases at J, with 20 bases in the middle. In germline, CDR1 is MDHEN, CDR2 SYDVKM. The CDR3 loop spans 16 amino acids. The CDR3 reads CASRLREGKDSGELFF. CDR3 bases: TGTGCCAGCAGACTACGTGAGGGCAAAGATTCCGGGGAGCTGTTTTTT.

This chain's CDR3 is CASSQGARTNGYTF. The CDR3, as DNA: TGTGCCAGCAGCCAAGGTGCCCGGACAAATGGCTACACCTTC. The chain is built from TRBV3-1 (or the pseudogene TRBV3-2) and TRBJ1-2, with D maybe TRBD1 (5 bases). This CDR3 is 14 amino acids long. CDR1 and CDR2 from the germline V gene are LGHDT and YNNKEL (reference sequence). The V end was cut by 1 base, the J end by 6 bases, with 12 bases between.

V usage is TRBV6-5 and J usage is TRBJ2-5, with a possible D match to TRBD2 (5 bases). CDR1 MNHEY and CDR2 SVGAGI come from the germline V gene. The CDR3 is 14 amino acids. The ends were cut back, 10 bases at V and 1 base at J, with 16 bases in the middle. CDR3 DNA: TGTGCCACGAGGAGGATGAGTGGCCAAGAGACCCAGTACTTC. This translates into CATRRMSGQETQYF.

The rearrangement uses TRBV5-1 and TRBJ2-7; 7 bases match TRBD1. Trimming removed 4 bases from V and 0 bases from J; junction bases left unmatched: 7. CDR1 SGHRS and CDR2 YFSETQ come from the germline V gene. The CDR3 spans 15 residues. CDR3 sequence reads: CASSPDRASSYEQYF. Here the CDR3 DNA reads TGCGCCAGCAGCCCCGACAGGGCAAGCTCCTACGAGCAGTACTTC.

The chain is built from TRBV27 and TRBJ1-2, with D perhaps matching TRBD1 (5 bases). Germline V gives CDR1 MNHEY, CDR2 SMNVEV (reference sequence). V gave up 3 bases and J gave up 6 bases, with 14 bases separating them. This CDR3 contains 14 residues. The CDR3 sequence is CASSFQGGNHGYTF. CDR3 in DNA: TGTGCCAGCAGTTTCCAGGGAGGGAACCATGGCTACACCTTC.

This chain joins TRBV11-2 and TRBJ2-7; no clear D gene. With 4 bases removed from V and 13 bases from J, the gap between germline ends came to 17 bases. The CDR3 is made up of 12 amino acids. Germline loops: CDR1 SGHAT, CDR2 FQNNGV. CDR3 nucleotide sequence: TGTGCCAGCAGCTCGCTCGGTACAGTAAGTTACTTC. It is translated as CASSSLGTVSYF.

V gene TRBV24-1 combines with J gene TRBJ1-5, with D hard to call. Germline CDR1 and CDR2: KGHDR and SFDVKD. V gave up 3 bases and J gave up 6 bases, with 17 bases separating them. The CDR3 is 16 amino acids. The CDR3 nucleotides are TGTGCCACCAGTGATCCCACGGACGGAGGGAGTCAGCCCCAGCATTTT. It specifies CATSDPTDGGSQPQHF.

The chain has TRBV5-1 and TRBJ1-1; TRBD1 aligns across 8 bases. The CDR3 runs 16 residues. Germline CDR1 reads SGHRS; CDR2 reads YFSETQ. The V gene end was trimmed by 3 bases and the J gene end by 4 bases; junction bases not matched to a gene: 11. The CDR3 coding sequence is TGCGCCAGCAGCTCCGAAGGACCAGGGACAGGCACTGAAGCTTTCTTT. It specifies CASSSEGPGTGTEAFF. The whole variable domain, remainder taken from reference TRBV5-1 and TRBJ1-1, is KAGVTQTPRYLIKTRGQQVTLSCSPISGHRSVSWYQQTPGQGLQFLFEYFSETQRNKGNFPGRFSGRQFSNSRSEMNVSTLELGDSALYLCASSSEGPGTGTEAFFGQGTRLTVV.